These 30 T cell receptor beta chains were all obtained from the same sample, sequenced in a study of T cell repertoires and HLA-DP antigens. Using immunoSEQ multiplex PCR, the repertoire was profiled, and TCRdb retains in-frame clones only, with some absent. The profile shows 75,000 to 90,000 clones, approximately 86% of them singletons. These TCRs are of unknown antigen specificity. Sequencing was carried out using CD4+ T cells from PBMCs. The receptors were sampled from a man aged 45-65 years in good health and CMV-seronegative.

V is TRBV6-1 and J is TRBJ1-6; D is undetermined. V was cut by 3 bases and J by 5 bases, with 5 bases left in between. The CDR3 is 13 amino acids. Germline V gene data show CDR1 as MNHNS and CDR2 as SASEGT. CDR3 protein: CASSEGNNSPLHF. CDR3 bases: TGTGCCAGCAGTGAGGGGAATAATTCACCCCTCCACTTT.

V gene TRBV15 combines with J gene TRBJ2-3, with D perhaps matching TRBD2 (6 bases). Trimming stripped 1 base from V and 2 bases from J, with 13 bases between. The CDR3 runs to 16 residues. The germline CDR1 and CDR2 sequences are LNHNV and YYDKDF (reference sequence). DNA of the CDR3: TGTGCCACCAGCAGAGTGGGGAGGTCCCTCACAGATACGCAGTATTTT. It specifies CATSRVGRSLTDTQYF.

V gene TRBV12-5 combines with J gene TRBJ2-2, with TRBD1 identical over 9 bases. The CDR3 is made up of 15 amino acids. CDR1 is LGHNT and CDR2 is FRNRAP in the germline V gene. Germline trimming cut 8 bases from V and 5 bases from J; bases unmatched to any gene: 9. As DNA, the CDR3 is TGTGCTAGTTTGGGGCTAGGACAGGGGACCGGGGAGCTGTTTTTT. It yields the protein CASLGLGQGTGELFF.

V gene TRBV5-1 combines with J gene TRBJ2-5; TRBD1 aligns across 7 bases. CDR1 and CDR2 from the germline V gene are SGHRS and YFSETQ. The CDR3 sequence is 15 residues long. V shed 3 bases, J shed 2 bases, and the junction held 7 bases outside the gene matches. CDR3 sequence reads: CASSSTGAQQETQYF. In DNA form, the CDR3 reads TGCGCCAGCAGCTCAACAGGGGCGCAACAAGAGACCCAGTACTTC.

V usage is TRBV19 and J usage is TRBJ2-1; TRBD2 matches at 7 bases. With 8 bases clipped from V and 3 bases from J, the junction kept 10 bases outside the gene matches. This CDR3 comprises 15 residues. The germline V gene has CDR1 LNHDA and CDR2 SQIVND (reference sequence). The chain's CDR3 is CASRDASGVYNEQFF. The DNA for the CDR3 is TGTGCCAGTCGCGACGCAAGCGGGGTCTACAATGAGCAGTTCTTC.

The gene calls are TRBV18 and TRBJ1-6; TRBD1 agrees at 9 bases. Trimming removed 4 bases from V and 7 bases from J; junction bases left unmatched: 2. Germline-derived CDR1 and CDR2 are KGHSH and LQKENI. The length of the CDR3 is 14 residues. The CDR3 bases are TGTGCCAGCTCACGGGACAGGGTAAATTCACCCCTCCACTTT. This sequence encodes CASSRDRVNSPLHF.

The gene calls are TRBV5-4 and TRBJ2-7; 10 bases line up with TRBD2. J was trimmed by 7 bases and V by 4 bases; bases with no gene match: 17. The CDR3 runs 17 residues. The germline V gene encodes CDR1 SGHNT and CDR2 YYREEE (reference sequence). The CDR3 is CASSQNPLAGVSREQYF. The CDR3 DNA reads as TGTGCCAGCAGCCAAAACCCGCTAGCGGGAGTTAGTCGGGAGCAGTACTTC.

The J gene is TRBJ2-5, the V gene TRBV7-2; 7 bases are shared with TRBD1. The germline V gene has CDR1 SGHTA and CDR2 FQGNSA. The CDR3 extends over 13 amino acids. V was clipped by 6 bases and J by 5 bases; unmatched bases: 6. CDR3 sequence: CASRQGPRETQYF. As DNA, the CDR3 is TGTGCCAGCAGACAGGGGCCCCGGGAGACCCAGTACTTC.

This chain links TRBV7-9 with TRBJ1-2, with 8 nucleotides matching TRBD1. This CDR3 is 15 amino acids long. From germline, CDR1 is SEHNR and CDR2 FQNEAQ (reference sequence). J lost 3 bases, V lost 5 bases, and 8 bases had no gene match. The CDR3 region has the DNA TGTGCCAGCAGCCGAGGACAGGGAGTCGACTATGGCTACACCTTC. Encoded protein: CASSRGQGVDYGYTF.

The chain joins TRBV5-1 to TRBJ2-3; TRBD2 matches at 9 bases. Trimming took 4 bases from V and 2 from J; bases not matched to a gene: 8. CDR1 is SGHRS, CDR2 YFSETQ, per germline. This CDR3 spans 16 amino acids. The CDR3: CASSPIAGETTDTQYF. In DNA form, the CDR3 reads TGCGCCAGCAGCCCTATAGCGGGGGAAACCACAGATACGCAGTATTTT.

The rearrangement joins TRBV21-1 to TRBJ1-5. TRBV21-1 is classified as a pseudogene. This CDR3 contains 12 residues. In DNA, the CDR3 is TGTGCCAGCAGGGGGGGCACTCAGCCCCAGCATTTT. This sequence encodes CASRGGTQPQHF.

The CDR3 DNA is TGTGCCAGCAGCGCCCAAGCGGATACGCAGTATTTT. Translating gives CASSAQADTQYF. V usage is TRBV7-9 and J usage is TRBJ2-3; D uncertain. V was shortened by 5 bases and J by 6 bases, with 9 bases between the two germline ends. The CDR3 length is 12 residues. Germline V gives CDR1 SEHNR, CDR2 FQNEAQ (reference sequence). Combining the CDR3 with reference TRBV7-9 and TRBJ2-3 gives the whole variable domain DTGVSQNPRHKITKRGQNVTFRCDPISEHNRLYWYRQTLGQGPEFLTYFQNEAQLEKSRLLSDRFSAERPKGSFSTLEIQRTEQGDSAMYLCASSAQADTQYFGPGTRLTVL.

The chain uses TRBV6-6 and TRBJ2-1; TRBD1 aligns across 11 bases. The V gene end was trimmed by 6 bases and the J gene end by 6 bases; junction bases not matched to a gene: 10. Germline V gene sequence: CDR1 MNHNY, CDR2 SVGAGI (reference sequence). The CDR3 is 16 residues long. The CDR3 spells CASRPAGTGGRNEQFF. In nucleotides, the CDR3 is TGTGCCAGCAGGCCTGCCGGGACAGGGGGTCGCAATGAGCAGTTCTTC.

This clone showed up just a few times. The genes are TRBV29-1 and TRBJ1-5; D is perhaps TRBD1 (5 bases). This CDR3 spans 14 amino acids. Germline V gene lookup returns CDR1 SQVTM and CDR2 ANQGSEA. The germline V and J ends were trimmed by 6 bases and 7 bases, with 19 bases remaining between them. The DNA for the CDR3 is TGCAGCGTCGGTGACATTCTTCGGGGCCAGCCCCAGCATTTT. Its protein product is CSVGDILRGQPQHF.

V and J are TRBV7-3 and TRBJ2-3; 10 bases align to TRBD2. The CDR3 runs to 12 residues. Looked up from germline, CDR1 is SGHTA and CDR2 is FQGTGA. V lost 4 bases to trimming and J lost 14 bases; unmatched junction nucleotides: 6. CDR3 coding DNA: TGTGCCAGCAGCTCTAGCGGGGGTAGCCCGTATTTT. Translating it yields CASSSSGGSPYF.

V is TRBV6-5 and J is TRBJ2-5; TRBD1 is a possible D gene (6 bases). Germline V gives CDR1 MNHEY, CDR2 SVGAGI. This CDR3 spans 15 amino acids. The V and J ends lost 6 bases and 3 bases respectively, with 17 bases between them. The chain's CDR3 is CASREPGAGKETQYF. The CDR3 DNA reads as TGTGCCAGCAGAGAACCAGGGGCAGGGAAAGAGACCCAGTACTTC.

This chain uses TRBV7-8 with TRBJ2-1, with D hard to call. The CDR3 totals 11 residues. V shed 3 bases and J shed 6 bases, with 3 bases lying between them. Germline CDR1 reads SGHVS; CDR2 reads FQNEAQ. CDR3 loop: CASSLANEQFF. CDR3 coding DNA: TGTGCCAGCAGCTTGGCCAATGAGCAGTTCTTC.

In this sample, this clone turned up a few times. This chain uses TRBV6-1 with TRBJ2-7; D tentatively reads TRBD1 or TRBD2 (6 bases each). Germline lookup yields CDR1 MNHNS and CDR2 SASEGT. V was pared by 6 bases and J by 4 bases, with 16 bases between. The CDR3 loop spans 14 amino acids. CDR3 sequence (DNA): TGTGCCAGCAGAGACAGGTTAGGGGGGTACGAGCAGTACTTC. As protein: CASRDRLGGYEQYF.

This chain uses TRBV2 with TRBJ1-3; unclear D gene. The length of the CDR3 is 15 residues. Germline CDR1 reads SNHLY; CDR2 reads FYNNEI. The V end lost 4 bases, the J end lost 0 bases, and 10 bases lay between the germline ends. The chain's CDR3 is CASSGTELSGNTIYF. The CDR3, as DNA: TGTGCCAGCAGTGGTACCGAACTCTCTGGAAACACCATATATTTT.

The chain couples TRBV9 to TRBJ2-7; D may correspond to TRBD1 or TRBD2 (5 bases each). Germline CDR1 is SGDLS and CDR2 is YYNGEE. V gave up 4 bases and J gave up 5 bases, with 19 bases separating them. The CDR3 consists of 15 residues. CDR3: CASSPSWAGTNEQYF. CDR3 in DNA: TGTGCCAGCAGCCCCTCTTGGGCAGGGACGAACGAGCAGTACTTC.

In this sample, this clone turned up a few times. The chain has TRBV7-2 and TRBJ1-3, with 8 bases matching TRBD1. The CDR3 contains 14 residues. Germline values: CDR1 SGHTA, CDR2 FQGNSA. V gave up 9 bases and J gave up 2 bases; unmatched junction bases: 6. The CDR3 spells CASNGQGPGNTIYF. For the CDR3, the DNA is TGTGCCAGTAATGGACAGGGACCTGGAAACACCATATATTTT.

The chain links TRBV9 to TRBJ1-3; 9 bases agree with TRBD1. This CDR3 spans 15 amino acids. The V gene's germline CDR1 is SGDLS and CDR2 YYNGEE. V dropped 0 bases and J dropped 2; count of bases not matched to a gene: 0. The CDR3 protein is CASSVDRGPGNTIYF. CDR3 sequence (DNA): TGTGCCAGCAGCGTAGACAGGGGGCCTGGAAACACCATATATTTT.

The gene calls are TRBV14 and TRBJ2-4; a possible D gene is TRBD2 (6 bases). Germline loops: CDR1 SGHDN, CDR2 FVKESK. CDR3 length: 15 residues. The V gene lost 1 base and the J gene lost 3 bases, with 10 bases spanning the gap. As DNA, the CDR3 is TGTGCCAGCAGCCAAGTCGGGGGAAACAAAAACATTCAGTACTTC. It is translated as CASSQVGGNKNIQYF.

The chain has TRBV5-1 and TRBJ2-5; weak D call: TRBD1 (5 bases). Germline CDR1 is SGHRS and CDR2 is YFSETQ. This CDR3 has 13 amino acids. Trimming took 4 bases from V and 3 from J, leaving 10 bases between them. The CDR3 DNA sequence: TGCGCCAGCAGCCCAGGGTGGGAAGAGACCCAGTACTTC. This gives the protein CASSPGWEETQYF.

CDR3 bases: TGCAGCGTGGGAGGACAGAAAGATACGCAGTATTTT. Its protein is CSVGGQKDTQYF. This chain uses TRBV29-1 with TRBJ2-3; D possibly uses TRBD1 or TRBD2 (6 bases each). Germline loops: CDR1 SQVTM, CDR2 ANQGSEA. The CDR3 contains 12 residues. Trimming left V 6 bases short and J 5 bases short, with 12 bases between.

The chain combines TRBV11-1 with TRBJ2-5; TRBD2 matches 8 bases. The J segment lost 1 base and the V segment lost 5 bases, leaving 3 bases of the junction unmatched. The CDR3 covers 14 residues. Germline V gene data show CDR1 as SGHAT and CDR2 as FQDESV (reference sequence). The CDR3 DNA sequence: TGTGCCAGCAGCGTTAGCGGGGCCCAAGAGACCCAGTACTTC. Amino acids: CASSVSGAQETQYF.

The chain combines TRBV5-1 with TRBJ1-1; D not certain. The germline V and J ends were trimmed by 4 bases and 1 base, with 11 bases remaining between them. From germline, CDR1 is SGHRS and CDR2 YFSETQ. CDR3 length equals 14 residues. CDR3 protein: CASSLGPSNTEAFF. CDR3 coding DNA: TGCGCCAGCAGCCTCGGACCCTCGAACACTGAAGCTTTCTTT.

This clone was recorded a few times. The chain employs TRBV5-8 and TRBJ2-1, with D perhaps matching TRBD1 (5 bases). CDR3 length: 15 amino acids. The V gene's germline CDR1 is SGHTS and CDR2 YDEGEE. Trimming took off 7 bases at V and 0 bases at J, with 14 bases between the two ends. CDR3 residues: CASLRGRSSYNEQFF. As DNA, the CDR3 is TGTGCCAGCCTAAGGGGAAGGAGCTCCTACAATGAGCAGTTCTTC.

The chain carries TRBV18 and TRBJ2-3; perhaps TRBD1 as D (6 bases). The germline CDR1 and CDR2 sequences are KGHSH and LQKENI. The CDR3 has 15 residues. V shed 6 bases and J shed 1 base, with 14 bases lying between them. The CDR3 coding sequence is TGTGCCAGCTCGTCGGGACATTCGGGCACAGATACGCAGTATTTT. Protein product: CASSSGHSGTDTQYF. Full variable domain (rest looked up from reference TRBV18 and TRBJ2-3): NAGVMQNPRHLVRRRGQEARLRCSPMKGHSHVYWYRQLPEEGLKFMVYLQKENIIDESGMPKERFSAEFPKEGPSILRIQQVVRGDSAAYFCASSSGHSGTDTQYFGPGTRLTVL.

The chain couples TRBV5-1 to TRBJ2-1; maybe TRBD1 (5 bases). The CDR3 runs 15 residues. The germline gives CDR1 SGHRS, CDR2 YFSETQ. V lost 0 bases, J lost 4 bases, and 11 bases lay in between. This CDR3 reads CASSLEGRDYNEQFF. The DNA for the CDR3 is TGCGCCAGCAGCTTGGAAGGCAGGGATTACAATGAGCAGTTCTTC.